The 15 T cell receptor beta chains in this list originate from one sample, sequenced in a study of T cells in Graves' hyperthyroidism and ophthalmopathy. Using RNA transcripts as the source, TCR beta CDR3 regions were amplified. Initially, a first-round RT-PCR of the TCR CDR3 employed the HTBI primer set. TCRdb analysed the multiplex PCR reads with MiXCR anew, one entry per CDR3 protein. Of around 250,000 distinct CDR3 sequences in the sample, roughly 15% were seen once. Sequenced material: blood. The receptors come from a woman aged 35 to 49 with Graves' hyperthyroidism that later progressed to Graves' ophthalmopathy.

The chain joins TRBV5-1 to TRBJ2-7; 9 bases are shared with TRBD1. J lost 0 bases, V lost 0 bases, and 4 bases had no gene match. This CDR3 has 16 amino acids. CDR1 SGHRS and CDR2 YFSETQ come from the germline V gene. This CDR3 is CASSLEWTGASYEQYF. The CDR3 DNA reads TGCGCCAGCAGCTTGGAGTGGACAGGGGCCTCCTACGAGCAGTACTTC.

This clonotype has a count of ten or more. The chain has TRBV5-1 and TRBJ2-7, with D possibly TRBD2 on 5 matching bases. The V end lost 4 bases, the J end lost 1 base, and 15 bases lay between the germline ends. The CDR3 has 15 amino acids. Per germline, CDR1 SGHRS and CDR2 YFSETQ. CDR3 amino acids: CASSPDGVPSYEQYF. The DNA of the CDR3 is TGCGCCAGCAGCCCGGACGGGGTACCGTCCTACGAGCAGTACTTC.

This clonotype occurred many times. This rearrangement joins TRBV28 to TRBJ1-4; D is perhaps TRBD1 (6 bases). V shed 5 bases and J shed 6 bases, with 16 bases lying between them. The CDR3 has 15 residues. The germline CDR1 and CDR2 sequences are MDHEN and SYDVKM. DNA of the CDR3: TGTGCCAGCAGTCCGAGGGGGGGAGCTCATGAAAAACTGTTTTTT. This gives the protein CASSPRGGAHEKLFF.

Concerning this clonotype: A much larger clone lies a single base off, so this may be a read error. The V call is TRBV28, the J call TRBJ1-1, with D possibly being TRBD1 (6 bases). Looked up from germline, CDR1 is MDHEN and CDR2 is SYDVKM. The V gene lost 5 bases and the J gene lost 7 bases, with 17 bases spanning the gap. CDR3 length: 14 residues. CDR3 in amino acids: CASSIRGGRIEAFF. CDR3 sequence (DNA): TGTGCCAGCAGTATCCGGGGGGGGCGCATTGAAGCTTTCTTT.

The chain combines TRBV19 with TRBJ1-1, with 8 nucleotides matching TRBD1. Per the germline V gene, CDR1 is LNHDA and CDR2 is SQIVND (reference sequence). This CDR3 is built from 16 residues. Trimming at V came to 6 bases and at J to 1 base, leaving 10 bases not matched to a gene. The CDR3 nucleotides read TGTGCCAGTAGCAACGAGTGGACAGGGCCGAACACTGAAGCTTTCTTT. Translating it yields CASSNEWTGPNTEAFF.

In this sample, this clonotype turned up many times. J is TRBJ2-7 and V is TRBV20-1, with 11 bases identical to TRBD1. Germline loops: CDR1 DFQATT, CDR2 SNEGSKA (reference sequence). J was trimmed by 4 bases and V by 0 bases; bases with no gene match: 5. The CDR3 loop spans 15 amino acids. The DNA for the CDR3 is TGCAGTGCTAGAGATCGGGGGACAGGGGGTTACGAGCAGTACTTC. It yields the protein CSARDRGTGGYEQYF.

This clonotype was recorded at least ten times. The chain couples TRBV6-1 to TRBJ2-1; 7 nucleotides agree with TRBD1. J lost 1 base, V lost 6 bases, and 6 bases had no gene match. The germline V gene has CDR1 MNHNS and CDR2 SASEGT. This CDR3 is 15 amino acids long. CDR3 loop: CASRTTGRSYNEQFF. CDR3 nucleotides: TGTGCCAGCAGGACGACAGGGCGATCCTACAATGAGCAGTTCTTC.

This clonotype has a count of ten or more. The V gene is TRBV28, the J gene TRBJ1-2, with 7 bases identical to TRBD1. With 5 bases clipped from V and 11 bases from J, the junction kept 5 bases outside the gene matches. The CDR3 extends over 11 amino acids. Germline V gives CDR1 MDHEN, CDR2 SYDVKM. The CDR3 protein is CASSTTGRYTF. The DNA of the CDR3 is TGTGCCAGCAGTACGACAGGGCGGTACACCTTC.

The CDR3 coding sequence is TGTGCCAGCAGCCCCCCTCAGCTAGCGGGAACTGAGCAGTTCTTC. Amino acids: CASSPPQLAGTEQFF. The rearrangement links TRBV7-9 to TRBJ2-1, with TRBD2 matching over 9 bases. There are 15 residues in the CDR3. The junction had 11 bases not matched to a gene; V was cut back by 5 bases and J by 9 bases. Germline CDR1 SEHNR, CDR2 FQNEAQ (reference sequence).

The chain is built from TRBV11-2 and TRBJ2-5; TRBD2 agrees at 15 bases. In germline, CDR1 is SGHAT, CDR2 FQNNGV. V trimming: 7 bases; J trimming: 3 bases; junction bases outside the gene matches: 12. The CDR3 loop spans 18 amino acids. DNA of the CDR3: TGTGCCAGCACCGATTCCGGGACTAGCGGGAGGACTAAAGAGACCCAGTACTTC. As protein: CASTDSGTSGRTKETQYF.

This clonotype was found many times. The chain is built from TRBV29-1 and TRBJ1-4; the match to TRBD1 covers 7 bases. The germline CDR1 and CDR2 sequences are SQVTM and ANQGSEA. V lost 7 bases to trimming and J lost 3 bases; unmatched junction nucleotides: 8. The length of the CDR3 is 14 residues. The CDR3 spells CSARQGQANEKLFF. Here the CDR3 DNA reads TGCAGCGCTCGACAGGGTCAGGCTAATGAAAAACTGTTTTTT.

Many counts were recorded for this clonotype. The V gene is TRBV20-1, the J gene TRBJ2-5; 9 nucleotides align to TRBD2. Germline-derived CDR1 and CDR2 are DFQATT and SNEGSKA (reference sequence). J was trimmed by 5 bases and V by 0 bases; bases with no gene match: 7. This CDR3 contains 15 residues. CDR3: CSARDGGRAMETQYF. CDR3 coding DNA: TGCAGTGCTAGAGATGGCGGGAGGGCCATGGAGACCCAGTACTTC.

This clonotype was seen many times. The chain carries TRBV28 and TRBJ1-2; 7 positions agree with TRBD1. V gave up 7 bases and J gave up 4 bases; unmatched junction bases: 6. The V gene's germline CDR1 is MDHEN and CDR2 SYDVKM. This CDR3 comprises 13 residues. CDR3 nucleotides: TGTGCCAGCACCGTGGACAGGATCTATGGCTACACCTTC. Residues: CASTVDRIYGYTF.

This clonotype has ten or more counts. The V call is TRBV28, the J call TRBJ2-3; D is perhaps TRBD1 (5 bases). Germline CDR1 MDHEN, CDR2 SYDVKM. Trimming stripped 7 bases from V and 5 bases from J, with 19 bases between. The CDR3 spans 15 residues. CDR3 nucleotide sequence: TGTGCCAGCACCCTAGATTTAAGGGGTCGAGATACGCAGTATTTT. Translated, it gives CASTLDLRGRDTQYF.

In this sample, this clonotype turned up many times. The CDR3 is CASSEVRTGPSTDTQYF. CDR3 sequence (DNA): TGTGCCAGCAGTGAAGTCCGGACAGGACCTAGCACAGATACGCAGTATTTT. This chain joins TRBV2 and TRBJ2-3; 7 bases line up with TRBD1. The ends lost 1 base at V and 0 bases at J; junction bases unmatched: 7. Germline V lookup: CDR1 SNHLY, CDR2 FYNNEI. The length of the CDR3 is 17 residues.